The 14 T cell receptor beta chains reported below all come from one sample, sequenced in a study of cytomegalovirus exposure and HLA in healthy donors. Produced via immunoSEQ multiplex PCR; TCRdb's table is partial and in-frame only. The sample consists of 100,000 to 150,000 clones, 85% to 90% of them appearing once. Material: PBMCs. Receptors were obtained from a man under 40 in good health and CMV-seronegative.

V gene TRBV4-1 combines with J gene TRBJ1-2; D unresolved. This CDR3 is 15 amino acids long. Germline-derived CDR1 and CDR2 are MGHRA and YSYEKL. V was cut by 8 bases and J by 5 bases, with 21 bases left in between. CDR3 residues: CASRLTDADFYGYTF. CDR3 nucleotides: TGCGCCAGCCGGTTGACGGACGCGGACTTTTATGGCTACACCTTC.

The CDR3 nucleotides read TGCAGTGCTAGACGGGAAGGCGGCTACACCTTC. Its protein is CSARREGGYTF. The gene calls are TRBV20-1 and TRBJ1-2; D remains ambiguous. This CDR3 region has 11 residues. The V and J ends lost 2 bases and 8 bases respectively, with 9 bases between them. The germline gives CDR1 DFQATT, CDR2 SNEGSKA (reference sequence).

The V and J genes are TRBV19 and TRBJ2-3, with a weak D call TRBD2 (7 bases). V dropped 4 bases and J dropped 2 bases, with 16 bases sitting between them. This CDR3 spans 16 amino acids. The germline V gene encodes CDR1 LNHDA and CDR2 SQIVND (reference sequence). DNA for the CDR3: TGTGCCAGTAGTACCCCAACAGGGAGGGTCACAGATACGCAGTATTTT. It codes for CASSTPTGRVTDTQYF.

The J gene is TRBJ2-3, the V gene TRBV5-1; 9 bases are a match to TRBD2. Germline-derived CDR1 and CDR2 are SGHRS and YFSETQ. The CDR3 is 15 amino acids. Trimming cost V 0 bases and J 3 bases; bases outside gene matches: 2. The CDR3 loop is CASSLGREGTDTQYF. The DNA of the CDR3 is TGCGCCAGCAGCTTGGGGCGGGAGGGGACAGATACGCAGTATTTT.

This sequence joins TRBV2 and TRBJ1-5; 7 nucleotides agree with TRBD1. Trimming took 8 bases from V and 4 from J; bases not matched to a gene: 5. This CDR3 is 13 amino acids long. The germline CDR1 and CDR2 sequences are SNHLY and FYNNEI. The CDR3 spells CASSRGPNQPQHF. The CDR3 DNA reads TGTGCCAGCTCAAGGGGGCCAAATCAGCCCCAGCATTTT.

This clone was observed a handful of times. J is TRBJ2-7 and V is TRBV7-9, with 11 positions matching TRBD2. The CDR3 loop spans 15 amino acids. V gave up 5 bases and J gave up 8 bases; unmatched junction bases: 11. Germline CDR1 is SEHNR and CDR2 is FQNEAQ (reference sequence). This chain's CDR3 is CASSAILAGEAKQYF. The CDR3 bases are TGTGCCAGCAGCGCCATACTAGCGGGAGAGGCAAAGCAGTACTTC.

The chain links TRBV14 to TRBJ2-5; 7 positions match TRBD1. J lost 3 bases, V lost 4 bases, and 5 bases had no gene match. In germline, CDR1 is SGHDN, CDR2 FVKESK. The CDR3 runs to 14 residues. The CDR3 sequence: CASSRGTAEETQYF. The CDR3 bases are TGTGCCAGCAGCCGAGGGACAGCCGAAGAGACCCAGTACTTC.

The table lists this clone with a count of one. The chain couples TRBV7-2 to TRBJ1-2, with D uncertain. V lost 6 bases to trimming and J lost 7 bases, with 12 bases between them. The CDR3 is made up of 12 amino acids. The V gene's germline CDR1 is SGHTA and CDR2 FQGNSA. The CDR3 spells CASRMTLGGYTF. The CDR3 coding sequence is TGTGCCAGCAGGATGACATTGGGTGGCTACACCTTC.

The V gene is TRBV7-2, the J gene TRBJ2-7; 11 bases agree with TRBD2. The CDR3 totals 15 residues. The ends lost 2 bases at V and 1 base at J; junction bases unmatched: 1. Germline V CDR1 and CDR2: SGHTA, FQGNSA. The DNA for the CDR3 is TGTGCCAGCAGCTTATGGACTAGCGGGTCCTACGAGCAGTACTTC. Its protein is CASSLWTSGSYEQYF.

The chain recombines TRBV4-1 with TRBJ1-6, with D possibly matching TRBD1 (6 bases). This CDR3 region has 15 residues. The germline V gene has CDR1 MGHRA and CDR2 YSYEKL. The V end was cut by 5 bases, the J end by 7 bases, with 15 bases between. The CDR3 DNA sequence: TGCGCCAGCAGCTACGCCACAGGGCCCAATTCACCCCTCCACTTT. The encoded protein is CASSYATGPNSPLHF.

The CDR3 bases are TGTGCCAGCAGTTTTATGGCGGGAGGCCCCCTTGACGAGCAGTACTTC. This gives the protein CASSFMAGGPLDEQYF. J is TRBJ2-7 and V is TRBV27; TRBD2 agrees at 8 bases. Germline CDR1 and CDR2: MNHEY and SMNVEV (reference sequence). This CDR3 comprises 16 residues. J was trimmed by 5 bases and V by 3 bases; bases with no gene match: 12.

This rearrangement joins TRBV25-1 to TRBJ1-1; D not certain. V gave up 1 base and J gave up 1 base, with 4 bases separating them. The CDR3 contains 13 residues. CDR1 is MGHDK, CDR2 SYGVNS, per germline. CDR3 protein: CASSEFKNTEAFF. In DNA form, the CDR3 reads TGTGCCAGCAGTGAATTTAAGAACACTGAAGCTTTCTTT.

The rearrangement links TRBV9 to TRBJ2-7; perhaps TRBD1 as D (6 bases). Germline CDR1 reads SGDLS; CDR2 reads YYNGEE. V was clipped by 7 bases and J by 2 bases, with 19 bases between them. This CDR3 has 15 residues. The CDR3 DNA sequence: TGTGCCAGCGGGACCCAACAGGGTGGAACCTACGAGCAGTACTTC. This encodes CASGTQQGGTYEQYF.

The CDR3 bases are TGTGCCAGCAGCTCAACGTGGACAGCCGGACAAGAGACCCAGTACTTC. This translates into CASSSTWTAGQETQYF. The J gene is TRBJ2-5, the V gene TRBV5-6, with TRBD1 as a possible D gene (6 bases). The CDR3 is made up of 16 amino acids. Trimming took 3 bases from V and 2 from J, leaving 17 bases between them. Germline-derived CDR1 and CDR2 are SGHDT and YYEEEE. The complete variable domain, with remaining parts taken from reference TRBV5-6 and TRBJ2-5, reads DAGVTQSPTHLIKTRGQQVTLRCSPKSGHDTVSWYQQALGQGPQFIFQYYEEEERQRGNFPDRFSGHQFPNYSSELNVNALLLGDSALYLCASSSTWTAGQETQYFGPGTRLLVL.